This T cell receptor (beta chain) was recovered during a study of T cells in Graves' hyperthyroidism and ophthalmopathy. Overall study results and limits: Most clonotypes that expanded in the thyroid above 0.001 also showed up in blood.

Stable Graves' hyperthyroidism meant no ophthalmopathy progression within 18 months. In patients aged 18 to 65, hyperthyroidism was newly diagnosed, with duration under 2 months. Researchers barred patients who had uncontrolled infection, other autoimmune disease, pregnancy or lactation. V was trimmed by 1 base and J by 7 bases, leaving 5 bases between them. The CDR3 covers 12 residues. The V gene's germline CDR1 is SEHNR and CDR2 FQNEAQ (reference sequence). Authors of the study amplified TCR beta CDR3 regions from RNA transcripts. The HTBI primer set served for first-round RT-PCR of the TCR CDR3. TCRdb re-called the multiplex PCR reads with MiXCR, one entry per CDR3 protein. The data contain around 720,000 distinct CDR3 sequences, just over 35% of them singletons. This clonotype was counted ten times or more. What it binds is unknown.

This TCR was recovered from a woman aged 35 to 49 with Graves' hyperthyroidism. This sequence joins TRBV7-9 and TRBJ1-5; D unclear. The sample taken for sequencing was blood. The DNA for the CDR3 is TGTGCCAGCAGCTTAGGGTTGCAGCCCCAGCATTTT. Translated: CASSLGLQPQHF.